This T cell receptor (beta chain) was sequenced for a study of somatic mutations in cytotoxic T cells in rheumatoid arthritis. Looking at the study overall: Blood (around 32 ml EDTA) from each patient was taken right after diagnosis, before any treatment. Whole-study results and caveats: Each of about an eighth of the roughly 60 patients had a largest CD8+ clone that made up more than 20% of CD8+ cells. Relative to age-matched healthy controls, rheumatoid arthritis patients did not differ significantly in CD8+ T-cell clonality.

Germline V CDR1 and CDR2: KGHSH, LQKENI. The CDR3 runs to 14 residues. Unmatched junction bases numbered 5, after V lost 0 bases and J lost 7 bases. Concerning this clone: Its antigen is unknown.

Clones were sequenced by immunoSEQ multiplex PCR, and TCRdb holds only the in-frame ones, with some missing. This table holds around 4,700 clones, roughly 79% found once. Sequences were obtained from CD8+ T cells sorted from blood. V and J are TRBV18 and TRBJ2-7; 8 nucleotides agree with TRBD2. This clonotype was obtained from a man aged 65 to 79 with rheumatoid arthritis. CDR3 residues: CASSPPRTSPEQYF. CDR3 DNA: TGTGCCAGCTCACCACCCCGGACTAGCCCTGAGCAGTACTTC.